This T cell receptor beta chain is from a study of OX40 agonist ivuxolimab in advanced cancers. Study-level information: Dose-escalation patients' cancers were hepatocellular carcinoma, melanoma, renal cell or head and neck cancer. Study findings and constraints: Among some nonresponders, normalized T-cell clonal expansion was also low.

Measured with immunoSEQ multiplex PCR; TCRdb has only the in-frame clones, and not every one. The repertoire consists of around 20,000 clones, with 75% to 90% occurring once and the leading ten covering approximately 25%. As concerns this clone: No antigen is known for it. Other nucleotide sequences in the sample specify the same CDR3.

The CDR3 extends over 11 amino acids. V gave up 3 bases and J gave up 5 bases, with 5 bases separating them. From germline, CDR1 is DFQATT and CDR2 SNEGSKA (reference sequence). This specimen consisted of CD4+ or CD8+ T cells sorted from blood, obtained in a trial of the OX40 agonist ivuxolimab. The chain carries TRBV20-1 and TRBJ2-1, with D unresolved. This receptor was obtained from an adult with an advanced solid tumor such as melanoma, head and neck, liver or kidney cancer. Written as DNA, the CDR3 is TGCAGTGCTAGCCTGGACAATGAGCAGTTCTTC. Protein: CSASLDNEQFF.